The rows below give T cell receptor beta chains drawn from one sample of a study of blood T cell repertoires in COVID-19. Using immunoSEQ multiplex PCR, the repertoire was profiled, and TCRdb retains in-frame clones only, with some absent. The table has approximately 76,000 clones, about 89% seen once; the top ten hold over 10%. The specimen was peripheral blood. Receptors were obtained from a woman aged 60-70 years with acute or convalescent COVID-19. Each CDR3 is given with its conserved first and last residue. A D gene is named only where the DNA matches it firmly. Size is omitted from some rows. Given values are once, few, many or a class for expanded clones.

J gene,D gene,CDR3 length,V gene,clone size,CDR3 DNA,CDR3 protein
TRBJ2-7,TRBD1,12,TRBV10-2,NA,TGCGCCAGCGGGACAGCCTCCTACGAGCAGTACTTC,CASGTASYEQYF
TRBJ2-4,NA,14,TRBV4-1,NA,TGCGCCAGCAGCCAAGGTATAGGGGGTAACATTCAGTACTTC,CASSQGIGGNIQYF
TRBJ2-5,NA,12,TRBV3-1/TRBV3-2,once,TGTGCCAGCAGCCAGGTCAGGGAGACCCAGTACTTC,CASSQVRETQYF
TRBJ1-3,NA,17,TRBV3-1/TRBV3-2,NA,TGTGCCAGCAGCCAAACATCAGGGGCCCACTCTGGAAACACCATATATTTT,CASSQTSGAHSGNTIYF
TRBJ2-1,TRBD2,15,TRBV5-1,NA,TGCGCCAGCAGCGGAAGCGGGGGGGCCTACAATGAGCAGTTCTTC,CASSGSGGAYNEQFF
TRBJ2-1,TRBD2,19,TRBV19,NA,TGTGCCAGTAGTGACATCACCGGGACTAGCGGGGGGGCGCTGGAAGAGCAGTTCTTC,CASSDITGTSGGALEEQFF
TRBJ1-4,NA,14,TRBV6-5,NA,TGTGCCAGCAGTTACGGGCAGCATAATGAAAAACTGTTTTTT,CASSYGQHNEKLFF
TRBJ2-5,TRBD2,13,TRBV2,NA,TGTGCCAGCAGTGTGCGGGGGCAAGAGACCCAGTACTTC,CASSVRGQETQYF
TRBJ1-1,NA,15,TRBV5-1,few,TGCGCCAGCAGCTTGGAGGGGAACGGCCGCACTGAAGCTTTCTTT,CASSLEGNGRTEAFF
TRBJ2-3,TRBD2,14,TRBV6-5,NA,TGTGCCAGCAGCCTAGCGGGGGGGCCAGATACGCAGTATTTT,CASSLAGGPDTQYF
TRBJ2-1,NA,15,TRBV5-4,once,TGTGCCAGCAGCTTGGAAAGGGGGTTCTACAATGAGCAGTTCTTC,CASSLERGFYNEQFF
TRBJ1-1,NA,14,TRBV5-4,NA,TGTGCCAGCAGCTTGGCCAAGCCGAACACTGAAGCTTTCTTT,CASSLAKPNTEAFF
TRBJ1-5,NA,12,TRBV24-1,once,TGTGCCACCAGTGACCCCACCGGGCCCCAGCATTTT,CATSDPTGPQHF
TRBJ1-5,TRBD1,15,TRBV2,NA,TGTGCCAGCAGCGGAGGGACAGTTAGCAATCAGCCCCAGCATTTT,CASSGGTVSNQPQHF
TRBJ2-6,TRBD1,14,TRBV9,NA,TGTGCCAGCAGCGTAGTAGGACAGGGCCATCTACTGACTTTC,CASSVVGQGHLLTF
TRBJ2-3,TRBD2,16,TRBV10-1,few,TGCGCCAGCAGAACGACTAGCGGGGAAAACACAGATACGCAGTATTTT,CASRTTSGENTDTQYF
TRBJ2-6,NA,19,TRBV27,NA,TGTGCCAGCAGTCCCCTGGGACATCCTTCGAGAGCTGGGGCCAACGTCCTGACTTTC,CASSPLGHPSRAGANVLTF
TRBJ2-1,TRBD2,15,TRBV27,NA,TGTGCCAGCAGCCTGACTAGCGGGTTCTACAATGAGCAGTTCTTC,CASSLTSGFYNEQFF
TRBJ2-2,TRBD2,16,TRBV11-2,once,TGTGCCAGCAGTCGCAACGTAGCGGGGGCTAACGGGGAGCTGTTTTTT,CASSRNVAGANGELFF
TRBJ2-5,TRBD2,16,TRBV9,NA,TGTGCCAGCAGCATTGCGCTAGCGGGGGGGCCGGAGACCCAGTACTTC,CASSIALAGGPETQYF
TRBJ2-5,TRBD2,15,TRBV11-2,once,TGTGCCAGCAGCTCCAACCCAGCGGGGCAAGAGACCCAGTACTTC,CASSSNPAGQETQYF
TRBJ2-5,NA,12,TRBV15,NA,TGTGCCACCCAGGGGACGAGAGAGACCCAGTACTTC,CATQGTRETQYF
TRBJ1-3,TRBD1,16,TRBV18,NA,TGTGCCAGCTCACCGGAGACAGGGACGTTCGGAAACACCATATATTTT,CASSPETGTFGNTIYF
TRBJ1-1,NA,13,TRBV9,NA,TGTGCCAGCAGCGTAGCCACAGCCACTGAAGCTTTCTTT,CASSVATATEAFF
TRBJ2-7,NA,15,TRBV3-1/TRBV3-2,few,TGTGCCAGCAGCCAAGATACGGCGTCCCCGGGGGAGCAGTACTTC,CASSQDTASPGEQYF
TRBJ1-3,NA,15,TRBV4-1,NA,TGCGCCAGCAGCCAAAACACAGGCTCTGGAAACACCATATATTTT,CASSQNTGSGNTIYF
TRBJ1-5,NA,16,TRBV10-3,NA,TGTGCCATCAGTGAGTCGAGCGGGGGTTGGACTCAGCCCCAGCATTTT,CAISESSGGWTQPQHF
TRBJ1-5,TRBD1,14,TRBV27,NA,TGTGCCAGCAGTTGGACAGGGGGCGATCAGCCCCAGCATTTT,CASSWTGGDQPQHF
TRBJ1-2,NA,11,TRBV29-1,NA,TGCAGCGTTCTTCGGTCGGGTGGCTACACCTTC,CSVLRSGGYTF
TRBJ1-1,NA,13,TRBV2,NA,TGTGCCAGCATTCCCCCCTTGTACACTGAAGCTTTCTTT,CASIPPLYTEAFF
TRBJ2-5,NA,11,TRBV20-1,NA,TGCAGTGCTGGCAGGGGTGAGACCCAGTACTTC,CSAGRGETQYF
TRBJ1-2,TRBD1,13,TRBV12-3/TRBV12-4,NA,TGTGCCAGCAGTTCCCGACAGGGGGCCGGCTACACCTTC,CASSSRQGAGYTF
TRBJ2-1,TRBD1,17,TRBV27,NA,TGTGCCAGCAGGTCCGGGACAGGACCGAGAGAGTACAATGAGCAGTTCTTC,CASRSGTGPREYNEQFF
TRBJ2-5,TRBD2,15,TRBV11-1,NA,TGTGCCAGCAGCCTCGGGACTAGCGGGGACCAGACCCAGTACTTC,CASSLGTSGDQTQYF
TRBJ2-7,NA,16,TRBV18,NA,TGTGCCAGCTCACCCCGTATTCAGGGAAGCTCCTACGAGCAGTACTTC,CASSPRIQGSSYEQYF
TRBJ1-5,TRBD1,16,TRBV18,NA,TGTGCCAGCTCACCCGCAGGGGGCAGGAACAATCAGCCCCAGCATTTT,CASSPAGGRNNQPQHF
TRBJ1-2,NA,11,TRBV7-9,NA,TGTGCCAGCAGCGAAGGGGTCGGCTACACCTTC,CASSEGVGYTF
TRBJ2-7,TRBD1,15,TRBV2,NA,TGTGCCAGCAGTGACGGACAGGGCCCTATCTACGAGCAGTACTTC,CASSDGQGPIYEQYF
TRBJ2-7,NA,14,TRBV4-1,NA,TGCGCCAGCAGCCAAGATACGGACACCTACGAGCAGTACTTC,CASSQDTDTYEQYF
TRBJ1-1,NA,14,TRBV14,NA,TGTGCCAGCAGCCGCGATCCATCGAACACTGAAGCTTTCTTT,CASSRDPSNTEAFF
TRBJ2-3,NA,12,TRBV9,NA,TGTGCCAGCAGCGTAGACGAGTATACGCAGTATTTT,CASSVDEYTQYF
TRBJ2-2,NA,15,TRBV5-1,NA,TGCGCCAGCAGCCTGGACCTCAGGGACACCGGGGAGCTGTTTTTT,CASSLDLRDTGELFF
TRBJ1-2,TRBD1,13,TRBV12-3/TRBV12-4,NA,TGTGCCAGCAGTCCGACAGGGGGAACTGGCTACACCTTC,CASSPTGGTGYTF
TRBJ1-5,TRBD1,16,TRBV19,NA,TGTGCCAGTAGTATCGGGGCGGGACAGGGGGGTCAGCCCCAGCATTTT,CASSIGAGQGGQPQHF
TRBJ1-5,TRBD1,15,TRBV28,NA,TGTGCCAGCAGGAGACAGGGTAACAGCAATCAGCCCCAGCATTTT,CASRRQGNSNQPQHF
TRBJ2-5,NA,15,TRBV5-6,NA,TGTGCCAGCAGCTTGCTTTCTGCAGGGTGGGAGACCCAGTACTTC,CASSLLSAGWETQYF
TRBJ2-5,NA,16,TRBV10-2,NA,TGCGCCAGCAGTGAAAGTGAGGGAGACATTCAAGAGACCCAGTACTTC,CASSESEGDIQETQYF
TRBJ2-7,NA,10,TRBV27,NA,TGTGCCAGGGGGGCTGGCGAGCAGTACTTC,CARGAGEQYF
TRBJ2-1,NA,15,TRBV24-1,NA,TGTGCCACCAGCCCGGCGGGGGCGACCAGCAATGAGCAGTTCTTC,CATSPAGATSNEQFF
TRBJ1-6,NA,15,TRBV9,NA,TGTGCCAGCAGCTCTCGCGGCGATTATAATTCACCCCTCCACTTT,CASSSRGDYNSPLHF
TRBJ2-3,TRBD2,13,TRBV5-4,NA,TGTGCCAGTAAACTAGCGGGGGAAGATACGCAGTATTTT,CASKLAGEDTQYF
TRBJ1-1,NA,12,TRBV11-1,NA,TGTGCCAGCAGCTTAGGACGGGGTGAAGCTTTCTTT,CASSLGRGEAFF
TRBJ2-1,TRBD1,13,TRBV2,NA,TGTGCCAGCACCGGACAGGGGCTGGGTGAGCAGTTCTTC,CASTGQGLGEQFF